This TCR beta chain was captured in a study of OX40 agonist ivuxolimab in advanced cancers. The data were produced by immunoSEQ multiplex PCR, yet TCRdb's version contains in-frame clones alone and is incomplete. The table lists 100,000 or so clones, 89% of them singletons. Germline V CDR1 and CDR2: SGDLS, YYNGEE. Trimming shortened V by 4 bases and J by 0 bases, and 17 bases separated the two germline ends. This CDR3 is built from 16 residues. The sample was CD4+ or CD8+ T cells sorted from blood, taken in a trial of the OX40 agonist ivuxolimab. J is TRBJ2-7 and V is TRBV9; D perhaps matches TRBD2 (6 bases). The TCR comes from an adult with an advanced solid tumor such as melanoma, head and neck, liver or kidney cancer. The chain's CDR3 is CASSPHAGSSSYEQYF. The CDR3 nucleotides are TGTGCCAGCAGCCCGCACGCGGGGTCTAGCTCCTACGAGCAGTACTTC.